The subject of this entry is one T cell receptor beta chain. Indicated time point: healthy volunteer bleed at 6 weeks. Someone pulled total RNA out of unfractionated whole blood. This entry belongs to a study of human T cells and chemical hapten exposure. Via MiXCR, TCRdb re-called the RACE reads, giving one row per CDR3 protein. In the table there are approximately 79,000 distinct CDR3 sequences, around 8.7% of which are singletons. The V end was cut by 3 bases, the J end by 3 bases, with 16 bases between. The CDR3 length is 16 residues. Germline V gene sequence: CDR1 MNHEY, CDR2 SMNVEV (reference sequence).

Input material: whole blood. This receptor was identified in a male donor in good health. Some clones in this sample may be carry-over from other donors' samples. The rearrangement joins TRBV27 to TRBJ2-3; D is possibly TRBD2 (6 bases). The CDR3 loop reads CASSFVRGSGTDTQYF. DNA of the CDR3: TGTGCCAGCAGTTTTGTCCGGGGGAGTGGGACAGATACGCAGTATTTT.